Listed here are 30 T cell receptor beta chains from one sample, sequenced in a study of cytomegalovirus exposure and HLA in healthy donors. 13 Jbeta primers and 60 Vbeta primers were used for the PCR. Only in-frame clones appear in the TCRdb table, and some are missing; sequencing was by immunoSEQ multiplex PCR. The table has approximately 200,000 clones, over 75% seen once. What was sequenced was PBMCs. These TCRs come from a boy aged 2 to 10 in good health and CMV-seronegative.

The rearrangement uses TRBV30 and TRBJ2-3, with 12 bases identical to TRBD2. The CDR3 has 19 amino acids. V was pared by 2 bases and J by 2 bases, with 14 bases of the junction left unmatched. Germline V lookup: CDR1 GTSNPN, CDR2 SVGIG (reference sequence). The CDR3 here is CAWSTNILAGGPPTDTQYF. Written as DNA, the CDR3 is TGTGCCTGGAGTACCAACATCCTAGCGGGGGGGCCCCCCACAGATACGCAGTATTTT.

The table lists this clone with a few counts. This chain uses TRBV11-3 with TRBJ2-1; TRBD2 matches 8 bases. Germline V CDR1 and CDR2: SGHNT, YENEEA. The CDR3 has 15 amino acids. Unmatched junction bases numbered 9, after V lost 5 bases and J lost 6 bases. For the CDR3, the DNA is TGTGCCAGCAGCCCCGGGGGGGCCCAGAGCAATGAGCAGTTCTTC. Amino acids: CASSPGGAQSNEQFF. The variable domain in full, completed from reference TRBV11-3 and TRBJ2-1, reads EAGVVQSPRYKIIEKKQPVAFWCNPISGHNTLYWYLQNLGQGPELLIRYENEEAVDDSQLPKDRFSAERLKGVDSTLKIQPAELGDSAVYLCASSPGGAQSNEQFFGPGTRLTVL.

This clone was seen a handful of times. The chain carries TRBV5-6 and TRBJ2-7; TRBD1 matches at 7 bases. Germline V lookup: CDR1 SGHDT, CDR2 YYEEEE. There are 15 residues in the CDR3. The ends lost 4 bases at V and 2 bases at J; junction bases unmatched: 9. The CDR3, as DNA: TGTGCCAGCAGCGCGTCCCCCGGGACAGCCTACGAGCAGTACTTC. Its protein is CASSASPGTAYEQYF.

The V gene is TRBV10-3, the J gene TRBJ1-2; 8 positions match TRBD1. Germline CDR1 reads ENHRY; CDR2 reads SYGVKD. Losses at the gene ends were 8 bases for V and 10 bases for J; bases not matched to a gene: 15. This CDR3 is built from 14 residues. CDR3 coding DNA: TGTGCCATCGGGGGCGTTGGGCAGGGGGCCCTCTACACCTTC. This encodes CAIGGVGQGALYTF.

This CDR3 is CASSHLNRDRVGTDTQYF. CDR3 nucleotide sequence: TGTGCCAGCAGCCACCTTAACCGGGACAGGGTAGGAACAGATACGCAGTATTTT. The chain carries TRBV4-2 and TRBJ2-3; 9 nucleotides line up with TRBD1. Germline V CDR1 and CDR2: LGHNA, YNFKEQ. This CDR3 has 18 amino acids. V shed 3 bases and J 3 bases; nucleotides not matched to a gene: 13.

The chain couples TRBV5-5 to TRBJ2-7; a weak D match, TRBD2 (5 bases). The CDR3 spans 15 residues. V dropped 5 bases and J dropped 3 bases, with 18 bases sitting between them. The germline V gene encodes CDR1 SGHKS and CDR2 YYEKEE (reference sequence). For the CDR3, the DNA is TGTGCCAGCAGGGAGGCTGGCCTCGGCAACTACGAGCAGTACTTC. Its translation: CASREAGLGNYEQYF.

The gene calls are TRBV18 and TRBJ1-2; D remains unclear. V lost 2 bases and J lost 8, with 12 bases in between. CDR3 length equals 13 residues. CDR1 and CDR2 from the germline V gene are KGHSH and LQKENI. In nucleotides, the CDR3 is TGTGCCAGCTCACCAGAGCGTATCGTCGGCTACACCTTC. Translated, it gives CASSPERIVGYTF. Variable domain in full (rest from reference TRBV18 and TRBJ1-2): NAGVMQNPRHLVRRRGQEARLRCSPMKGHSHVYWYRQLPEEGLKFMVYLQKENIIDESGMPKERFSAEFPKEGPSILRIQQVVRGDSAAYFCASSPERIVGYTFGSGTRLTVV.

V usage is TRBV2 and J usage is TRBJ1-1; a weak D match, TRBD1 (5 bases). The CDR3 contains 14 residues. V dropped 5 bases and J dropped 0 bases, with 10 bases sitting between them. CDR1 and CDR2 (germline): SNHLY, FYNNEI. CDR3 bases: TGTGCCAGCAGTCGACAGCACCTGAACACTGAAGCTTTCTTT. It specifies CASSRQHLNTEAFF.

The rearrangement uses TRBV6-6 and TRBJ1-1; possible D gene TRBD1, 5 bases. The CDR3 has 16 amino acids. V was cut by 4 bases and J by 4 bases, with 19 bases left in between. Germline values: CDR1 MNHNY, CDR2 SVGAGI (reference sequence). The CDR3: CASSSTGGEEATEAFF. CDR3 DNA: TGTGCCAGCAGTTCCACCGGGGGGGAGGAGGCCACTGAAGCTTTCTTT.

About this clone: At the DNA level, this CDR3 is encoded by other sequences in the same sample as well. The V and J genes are TRBV5-4 and TRBJ1-2, with 8 bases matching TRBD1. The ends lost 2 bases at V and 3 bases at J; junction bases unmatched: 3. Germline loops: CDR1 SGHNT, CDR2 YYREEE (reference sequence). The CDR3 sequence is 14 residues long. CDR3 residues: CASSLGQGDYGYTF. The CDR3 nucleotides are TGTGCCAGCAGCTTAGGACAGGGAGACTATGGCTACACCTTC.

This chain connects TRBV5-5 to TRBJ1-3, with D maybe TRBD1 (6 bases). Germline assignment: CDR1 SGHKS and CDR2 YYEKEE (reference sequence). This CDR3 contains 16 residues. V shed 4 bases and J shed 0 bases, with 14 bases lying between them. The chain's CDR3 is CASSLNGQHSGNTIYF. The CDR3 DNA sequence: TGTGCCAGCAGCCTGAACGGACAGCACTCTGGAAACACCATATATTTT.

This sequence joins TRBV13 and TRBJ1-6; 7 nucleotides align to TRBD1. V lost 5 bases, J lost 4 bases, and 8 bases stayed unmatched. In germline, CDR1 is PRHDT, CDR2 FYEKMQ (reference sequence). The CDR3 covers 16 residues. The CDR3 DNA is TGTGCCAGCAGCGAAAGACAGGGCACTTATAATTCACCCCTCCACTTT. It codes for CASSERQGTYNSPLHF.

Here the CDR3 reads CASGPLRLADNEQFF. The CDR3 region has the DNA TGTGCCAGCGGCCCCCTTAGACTAGCGGACAATGAGCAGTTCTTC. This rearrangement joins TRBV7-8 to TRBJ2-1; 9 bases align to TRBD2. Germline CDR1 reads SGHVS; CDR2 reads FQNEAQ. The CDR3 has 15 amino acids. The V and J ends lost 8 bases and 5 bases, in that order; junction bases with no gene match: 10.

The CDR3 coding sequence is TGTGCCAGCAGCTTAGATGCGTACACTGAAGCTTTCTTT. It encodes CASSLDAYTEAFF. The J gene is TRBJ1-1, the V gene TRBV11-2; D is undetermined. CDR1 SGHAT and CDR2 FQNNGV come from the germline V gene. Trimming removed 0 bases at V and 3 bases at J, with 5 bases between. The CDR3 sequence is 13 residues long. Supplemented by reference TRBV11-2 and TRBJ1-1, the full variable domain reads EAGVAQSPRYKIIEKRQSVAFWCNPISGHATLYWYQQILGQGPKLLIQFQNNGVVDDSQLPKDRFSAERLKGVDSTLKIQPAKLEDSAVYLCASSLDAYTEAFFGQGTRLTVV.

The V and J genes are TRBV30 and TRBJ2-7; 10 positions match TRBD1. Germline CDR1 GTSNPN, CDR2 SVGIG (reference sequence). V lost 3 bases, J lost 7 bases, and 6 bases stayed unmatched. This CDR3 is built from 13 residues. CDR3 bases: TGTGCCTGGAGGGACAGGGGGGTTCGGGAGCAGTACTTC. This encodes CAWRDRGVREQYF.

The V and J genes are TRBV11-2 and TRBJ2-7, with unresolved D. This CDR3 comprises 12 residues. Germline-derived CDR1 and CDR2 are SGHAT and FQNNGV. V was trimmed by 2 bases and J by 4 bases, leaving 6 bases between them. The CDR3 loop reads CASSLIGYEQYF. CDR3 nucleotide sequence: TGTGCCAGCAGCTTAATCGGGTACGAGCAGTACTTC.

This chain joins TRBV7-2 and TRBJ2-1, with 14 bases that match TRBD2. J lost 0 bases, V lost 6 bases, and 4 bases had no gene match. Germline values: CDR1 SGHTA, CDR2 FQGNSA. The CDR3 runs to 17 residues. CDR3 residues: CASSRLAGGFSYNEQFF. CDR3 nucleotides: TGTGCCAGCAGTCGACTAGCGGGGGGGTTCTCCTACAATGAGCAGTTCTTC.

The V call is TRBV6-5, the J call TRBJ1-1; a weak D match, TRBD1 (5 bases). This CDR3 is 13 amino acids long. CDR1 is MNHEY and CDR2 is SVGAGI in the germline V gene. Trimming pared 6 bases from V and 3 bases from J, leaving 11 bases between. CDR3 sequence: CASSATVYTEAFF. The CDR3 nucleotides are TGTGCCAGCAGCGCGACAGTCTACACTGAAGCTTTCTTT.

The count of this clone is one. The V gene is TRBV11-1, the J gene TRBJ2-7; 14 bases line up with TRBD2. The CDR3 consists of 19 residues. Trimming removed 4 bases from V and 2 bases from J; junction bases left unmatched: 13. From germline, CDR1 is SGHAT and CDR2 FQDESV (reference sequence). The CDR3 DNA reads as TGTGCCAGCAGCTACTACCTGGGACTAGCGGGGGCCCAGCCCTACGAGCAGTACTTC. Translated, it gives CASSYYLGLAGAQPYEQYF.

The chain couples TRBV13 to TRBJ2-5; TRBD1 might be the D (6 bases). The germline V gene encodes CDR1 PRHDT and CDR2 FYEKMQ (reference sequence). The CDR3 consists of 13 residues. V was shortened by 7 bases and J by 2 bases, with 11 bases between the two germline ends. CDR3 coding DNA: TGTGCCAGCACCTTGACAGGACAAGAGACCCAGTACTTC. It translates to CASTLTGQETQYF. Filled out from reference TRBV13 and TRBJ2-5, the complete variable domain reads AAGVIQSPRHLIKEKRETATLKCYPIPRHDTVYWYQQGPGQDPQFLISFYEKMQSDKGSIPDRFSAQQFSDYHSELNMSSLELGDSALYFCASTLTGQETQYFGPGTRLLVL.

This chain uses TRBV7-2 with TRBJ1-4; D uncertain. V was shortened by 4 bases and J by 4 bases, with 10 bases between the two germline ends. This CDR3 is 14 amino acids long. The germline gives CDR1 SGHTA, CDR2 FQGNSA. CDR3 protein: CASSSQEFNEKLFF. CDR3 DNA: TGTGCCAGCAGCTCCCAGGAATTTAATGAAAAACTGTTTTTT. The full variable domain, in which reference TRBV7-2 and TRBJ1-4 provide the parts outside the CDR3, is GAGVSQSPSNKVTEKGKDVELRCDPISGHTALYWYRQSLGQGLEFLIYFQGNSAPDKSGLPSDRFSAERTGGSVSTLTIQRTQQEDSAVYLCASSSQEFNEKLFFGSGTQLSVL.

The J gene is TRBJ1-6, the V gene TRBV6-1; D perhaps matches TRBD1 (6 bases). The germline V gene encodes CDR1 MNHNS and CDR2 SASEGT. Trimming shortened V by 3 bases and J by 3 bases, and 12 bases separated the two germline ends. The CDR3 consists of 16 residues. CDR3 nucleotide sequence: TGTGCCAGCAGTGAGTGGACAGCGAACTATAATTCACCCCTCCACTTT. Its protein is CASSEWTANYNSPLHF.

This clone has just one count. The rearrangement joins TRBV9 to TRBJ2-1, with 7 nucleotides matching TRBD2. The ends lost 2 bases at V and 10 bases at J; junction bases unmatched: 9. Germline CDR1 is SGDLS and CDR2 is YYNGEE. The CDR3 is 14 residues long. The CDR3 DNA sequence: TGTGCCAGCAGCGTGGGAGGGGTCCCAGGGGAGCAGTTCTTC. It yields the protein CASSVGGVPGEQFF.

The CDR3 coding sequence is TGTGCCAGCTCACCAGGGGGGACTTCTGAAGCTTTCTTT. This sequence encodes CASSPGGTSEAFF. V gene TRBV18 combines with J gene TRBJ1-1, with D maybe TRBD1 (5 bases). V dropped 2 bases and J dropped 6 bases, with 10 bases sitting between them. The CDR3 has 13 residues. Per germline, CDR1 KGHSH and CDR2 LQKENI.

V usage is TRBV19 and J usage is TRBJ1-1; D is possibly TRBD1 (5 bases). The germline gives CDR1 LNHDA, CDR2 SQIVND (reference sequence). Trimming removed 5 bases at V and 4 bases at J, with 8 bases between. The CDR3 sequence is 12 residues long. CDR3 protein: CASSPQGTEAFF. DNA of the CDR3: TGTGCCAGTAGTCCGCAGGGCACTGAAGCTTTCTTT.

The chain recombines TRBV2 with TRBJ2-5; possibly TRBD1 for D (7 bases). V was cut by 5 bases and J by 7 bases, with 23 bases left in between. The CDR3 length is 16 residues. CDR1 and CDR2 (germline): SNHLY, FYNNEI. CDR3 DNA: TGTGCCAGCAGTTCCGACAGGGTTGAGGCCGGGGGGACCCAGTACTTC. It is translated as CASSSDRVEAGGTQYF. The variable domain in full, completed from reference TRBV2 and TRBJ2-5, reads EPEVTQTPSHQVTQMGQEVILRCVPISNHLYFYWYRQILGQKVEFLVSFYNNEISEKSEIFDDQFSVERPDGSNFTLKIRSTKLEDSAMYFCASSSDRVEAGGTQYFGPGTRLLVL.

The chain employs TRBV2 and TRBJ1-4; a weak D match, TRBD1 (5 bases). Per germline, CDR1 SNHLY and CDR2 FYNNEI. V was shortened by 1 base and J by 4 bases, with 13 bases between the two germline ends. The CDR3 spans 16 residues. The CDR3 reads CASSEGRRQFNEKLFF. DNA of the CDR3: TGTGCCAGCAGTGAAGGACGGAGACAGTTTAATGAAAAACTGTTTTTT. Combining the CDR3 with reference TRBV2 and TRBJ1-4 gives the whole variable domain EPEVTQTPSHQVTQMGQEVILRCVPISNHLYFYWYRQILGQKVEFLVSFYNNEISEKSEIFDDQFSVERPDGSNFTLKIRSTKLEDSAMYFCASSEGRRQFNEKLFFGSGTQLSVL.

The J gene is TRBJ2-1, the V gene TRBV18; 7 nucleotides line up with TRBD2. Germline assignment: CDR1 KGHSH and CDR2 LQKENI. After removal of 6 bases from V and 3 bases from J, the junction contained 8 bases not matched to a gene. There are 15 residues in the CDR3. CDR3 region: CASSRTSDIYNEQFF. The CDR3 DNA sequence: TGTGCCAGCTCTCGAACTAGCGACATCTACAATGAGCAGTTCTTC.

The CDR3 spells CASSYGLRWDQPQHF. CDR3 in DNA: TGTGCCAGCAGTTACGGCCTCAGGTGGGATCAGCCCCAGCATTTT. The chain recombines TRBV6-6 with TRBJ1-5; no clear D gene. CDR1 is MNHNY, CDR2 SVGAGI, per germline (reference sequence). The CDR3 runs to 15 residues. Deletions cut 2 bases from V and 5 bases from J, with 13 bases between.

The CDR3 bases are TGTGCCAGCAGCTCCCCAGCGGGGGGGCCGTCAGATACGCAGTATTTT. Protein sequence: CASSSPAGGPSDTQYF. The chain is built from TRBV5-4 and TRBJ2-3; 10 positions agree with TRBD2. V lost 3 bases to trimming and J lost 4 bases; unmatched junction nucleotides: 8. The CDR3 loop spans 16 amino acids. Per germline, CDR1 SGHNT and CDR2 YYREEE (reference sequence).